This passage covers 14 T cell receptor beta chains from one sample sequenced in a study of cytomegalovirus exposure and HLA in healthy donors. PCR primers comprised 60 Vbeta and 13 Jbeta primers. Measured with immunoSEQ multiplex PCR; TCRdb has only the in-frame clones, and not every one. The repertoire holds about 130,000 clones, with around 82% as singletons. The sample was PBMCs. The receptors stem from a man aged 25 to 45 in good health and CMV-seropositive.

The CDR3 DNA reads TGTGCCAGCAGCGTAAGAAGTGGACAGGGGGGAGACACTGAAGCTTTCTTT. This gives the protein CASSVRSGQGGDTEAFF. V and J are TRBV9 and TRBJ1-1; 10 positions agree with TRBD1. V lost 1 base to trimming and J lost 3 bases; unmatched junction nucleotides: 9. Germline lookup yields CDR1 SGDLS and CDR2 YYNGEE. The CDR3 runs 17 residues.

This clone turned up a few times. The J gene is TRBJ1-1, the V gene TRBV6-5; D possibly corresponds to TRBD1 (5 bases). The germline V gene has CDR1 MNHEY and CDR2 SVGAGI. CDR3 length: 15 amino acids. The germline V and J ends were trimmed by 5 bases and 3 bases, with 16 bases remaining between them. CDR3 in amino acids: CASSPRVYVDTEAFF. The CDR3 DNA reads TGTGCCAGCAGTCCCAGGGTGTACGTCGACACTGAAGCTTTCTTT.

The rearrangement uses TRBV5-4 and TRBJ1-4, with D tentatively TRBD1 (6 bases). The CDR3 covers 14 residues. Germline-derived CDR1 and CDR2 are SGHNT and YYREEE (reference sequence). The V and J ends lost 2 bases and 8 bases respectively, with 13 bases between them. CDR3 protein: CASSFRGGNEKLFF. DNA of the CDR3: TGTGCCAGCAGCTTTAGGGGGGGGAACGAAAAACTGTTTTTT.

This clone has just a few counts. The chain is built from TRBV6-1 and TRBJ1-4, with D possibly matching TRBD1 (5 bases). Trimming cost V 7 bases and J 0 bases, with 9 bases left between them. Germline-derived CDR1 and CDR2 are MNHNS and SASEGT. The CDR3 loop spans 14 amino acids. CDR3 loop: CASITGATNEKLFF. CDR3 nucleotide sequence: TGTGCCAGCATAACAGGTGCAACTAATGAAAAACTGTTTTTT.

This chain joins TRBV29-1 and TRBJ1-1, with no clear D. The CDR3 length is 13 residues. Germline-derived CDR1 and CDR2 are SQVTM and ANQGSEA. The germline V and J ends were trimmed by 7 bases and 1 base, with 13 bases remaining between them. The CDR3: CSGARQENTEAFF. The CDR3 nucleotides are TGCAGCGGGGCCCGGCAGGAGAACACTGAAGCTTTCTTT.

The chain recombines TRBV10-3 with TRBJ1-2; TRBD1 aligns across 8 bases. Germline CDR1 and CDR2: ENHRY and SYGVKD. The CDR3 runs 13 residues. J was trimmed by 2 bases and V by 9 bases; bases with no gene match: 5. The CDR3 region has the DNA TGTGCCATAAACAGGGGGTTGAACTATGGCTACACCTTC. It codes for CAINRGLNYGYTF.

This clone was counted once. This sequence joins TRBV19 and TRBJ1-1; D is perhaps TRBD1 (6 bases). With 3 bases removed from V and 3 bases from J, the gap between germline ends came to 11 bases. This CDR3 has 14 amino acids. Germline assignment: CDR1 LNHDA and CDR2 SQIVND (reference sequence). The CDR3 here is CASSIVGGDTEAFF. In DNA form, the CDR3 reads TGTGCCAGTAGTATTGTAGGGGGTGACACTGAAGCTTTCTTT.

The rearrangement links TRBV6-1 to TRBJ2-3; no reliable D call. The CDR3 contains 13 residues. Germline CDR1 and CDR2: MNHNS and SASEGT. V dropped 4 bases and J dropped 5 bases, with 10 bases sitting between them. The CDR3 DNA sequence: TGTGCCAGCAGTGGGTTCCCGGGAGATACGCAGTATTTT. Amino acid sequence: CASSGFPGDTQYF.

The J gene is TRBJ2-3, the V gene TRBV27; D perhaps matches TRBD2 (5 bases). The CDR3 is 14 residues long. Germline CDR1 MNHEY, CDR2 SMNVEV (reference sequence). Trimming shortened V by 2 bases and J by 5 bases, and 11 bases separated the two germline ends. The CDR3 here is CASSLRDSKDTQYF. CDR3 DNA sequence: TGTGCCAGCAGTTTACGGGATTCCAAAGATACGCAGTATTTT.

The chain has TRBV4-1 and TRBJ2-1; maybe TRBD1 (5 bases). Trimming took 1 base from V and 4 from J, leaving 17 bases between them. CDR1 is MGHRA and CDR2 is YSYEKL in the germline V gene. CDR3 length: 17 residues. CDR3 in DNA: TGCGCCAGCAGCCAAGTGAAGGGGCTATCATTTTACAATGAGCAGTTCTTC. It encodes CASSQVKGLSFYNEQFF.

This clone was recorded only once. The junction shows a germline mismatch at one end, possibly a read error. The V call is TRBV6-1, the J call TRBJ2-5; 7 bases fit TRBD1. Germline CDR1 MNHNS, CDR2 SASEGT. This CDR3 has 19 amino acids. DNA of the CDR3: TGTGCCAGCAGTGAAGCGCTTCGGGACAGAACAACCTTCCAAGGGACCCAGTACTTC. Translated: CASSEALRDRTTFQGTQYF.

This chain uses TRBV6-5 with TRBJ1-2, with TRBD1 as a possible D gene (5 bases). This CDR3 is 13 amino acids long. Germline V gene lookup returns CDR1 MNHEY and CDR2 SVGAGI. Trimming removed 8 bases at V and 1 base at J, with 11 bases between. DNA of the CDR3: TGTGCCAGCTTAGGGGCTAATAACTATGGCTACACCTTC. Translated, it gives CASLGANNYGYTF.

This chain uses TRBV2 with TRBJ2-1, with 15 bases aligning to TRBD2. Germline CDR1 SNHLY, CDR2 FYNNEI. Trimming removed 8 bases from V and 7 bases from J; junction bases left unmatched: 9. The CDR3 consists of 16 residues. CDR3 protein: CASREGTSGRKNEQFF. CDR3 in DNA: TGTGCCAGCCGGGAGGGGACTAGCGGGAGGAAAAATGAGCAGTTCTTC.

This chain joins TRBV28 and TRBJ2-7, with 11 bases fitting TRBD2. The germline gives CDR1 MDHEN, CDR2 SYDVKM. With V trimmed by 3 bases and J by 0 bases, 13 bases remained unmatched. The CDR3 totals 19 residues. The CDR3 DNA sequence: TGTGCCAGCAGTTTTGTCTTCGCGACTAGCGGGATATTCTCCTACGAGCAGTACTTC. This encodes CASSFVFATSGIFSYEQYF.